In this sample, the clone carrying this T cell receptor beta chain turned up a few times. No antigen is known for it. A second PCR, run for about 7 to 12 cycles, used a sample-barcoded 5' primer plus a J-beta primer mix. Each of the cDNA molecules was tagged by a template-switch adaptor with 12 random nucleotides. TCRdb reprocessed the 5' RACE reads via MiXCR and lists one record per CDR3 protein. This table has roughly 650,000 distinct CDR3 sequences, about 34% appearing once. This sample was taken from a study of blood T cells in healthy people across ages. Overall study findings and caveats: When set beside aged donors, long-lived donors presented more naive CD4+ cells and higher diversity.

The CDR3 is made up of 12 amino acids. The germline CDR1 and CDR2 sequences are DFQATT and SNEGSKA (reference sequence). The germline V and J ends were trimmed by 0 bases and 11 bases, with 13 bases remaining between them. Samples each had at least 5 micrograms of total RNA extracted. The receptor's source is a woman over 75 in good health. The V call is TRBV20-1, the J call TRBJ1-2, with D uncertain. The sequencing sample was made of blood. The CDR3 coding sequence is TGCAGTGCTAGAGATGGGGTGGAGTTGTACACCTTC. Its translation: CSARDGVELYTF.